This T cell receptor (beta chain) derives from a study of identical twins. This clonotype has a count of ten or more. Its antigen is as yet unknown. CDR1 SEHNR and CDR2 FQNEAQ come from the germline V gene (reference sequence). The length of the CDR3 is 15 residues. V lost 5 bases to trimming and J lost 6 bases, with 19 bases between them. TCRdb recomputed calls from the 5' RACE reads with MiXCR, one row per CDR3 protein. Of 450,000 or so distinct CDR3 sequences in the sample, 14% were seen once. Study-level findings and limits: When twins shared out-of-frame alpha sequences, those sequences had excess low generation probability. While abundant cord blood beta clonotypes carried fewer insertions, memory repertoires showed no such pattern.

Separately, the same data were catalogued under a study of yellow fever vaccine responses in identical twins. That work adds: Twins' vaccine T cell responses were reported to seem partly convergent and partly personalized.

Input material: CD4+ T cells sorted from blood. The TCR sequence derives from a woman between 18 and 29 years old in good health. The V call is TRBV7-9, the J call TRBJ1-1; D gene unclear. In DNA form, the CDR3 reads TGTGCCAGCAGCCCCGGCCCGGGCGAAAGGTCTGAAGCTTTCTTT. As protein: CASSPGPGERSEAFF.